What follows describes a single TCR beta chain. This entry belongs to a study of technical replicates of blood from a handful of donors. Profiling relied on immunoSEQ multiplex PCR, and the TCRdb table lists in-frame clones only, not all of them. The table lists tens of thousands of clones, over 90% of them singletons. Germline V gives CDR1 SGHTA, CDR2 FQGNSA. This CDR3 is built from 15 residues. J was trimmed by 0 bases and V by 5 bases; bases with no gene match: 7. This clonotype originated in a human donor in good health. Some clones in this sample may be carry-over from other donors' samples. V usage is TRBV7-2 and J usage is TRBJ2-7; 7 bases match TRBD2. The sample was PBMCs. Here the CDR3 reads CASSTRGGSSYEQYF. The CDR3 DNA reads TGTGCCAGCAGCACCCGGGGAGGGAGCTCCTACGAGCAGTACTTC.